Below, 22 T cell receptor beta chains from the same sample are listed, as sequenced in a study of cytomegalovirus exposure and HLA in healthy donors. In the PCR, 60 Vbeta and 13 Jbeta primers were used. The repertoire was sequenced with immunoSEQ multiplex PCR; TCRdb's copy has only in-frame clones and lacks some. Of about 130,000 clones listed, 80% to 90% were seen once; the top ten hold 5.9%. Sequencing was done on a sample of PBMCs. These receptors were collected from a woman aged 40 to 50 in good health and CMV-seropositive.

CDR3 protein: CSVEWSSSGYTF. The CDR3 nucleotides are TGCAGCGTTGAGTGGAGTTCTTCTGGCTACACCTTC. The chain links TRBV29-1 to TRBJ1-2; D is undetermined. This CDR3 contains 12 residues. Germline CDR1 is SQVTM and CDR2 is ANQGSEA. V shed 3 bases and J shed 7 bases, with 12 bases lying between them.

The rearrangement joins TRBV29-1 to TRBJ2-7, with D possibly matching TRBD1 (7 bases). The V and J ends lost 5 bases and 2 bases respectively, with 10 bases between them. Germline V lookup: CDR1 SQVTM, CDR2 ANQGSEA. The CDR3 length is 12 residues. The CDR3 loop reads CSVQGGTYEQYF. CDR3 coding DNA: TGCAGCGTTCAGGGGGGAACCTACGAGCAGTACTTC.

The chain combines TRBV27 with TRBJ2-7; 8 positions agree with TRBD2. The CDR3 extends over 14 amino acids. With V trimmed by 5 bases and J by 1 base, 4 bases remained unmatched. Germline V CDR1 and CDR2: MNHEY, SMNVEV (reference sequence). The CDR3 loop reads CASSERELSYEQYF. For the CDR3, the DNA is TGTGCCAGCAGTGAGCGGGAGTTGTCCTACGAGCAGTACTTC.

The CDR3 here is CAISESRRGGESYEQYF. CDR3 nucleotides: TGTGCCATCAGTGAGTCACGTCGGGGCGGGGAATCCTACGAGCAGTACTTC. The V gene is TRBV10-3, the J gene TRBJ2-7; maybe TRBD2 (6 bases). Trimming took off 0 bases at V and 1 base at J, with 16 bases between the two ends. The CDR3 loop spans 17 amino acids. Germline V gene lookup returns CDR1 ENHRY and CDR2 SYGVKD.

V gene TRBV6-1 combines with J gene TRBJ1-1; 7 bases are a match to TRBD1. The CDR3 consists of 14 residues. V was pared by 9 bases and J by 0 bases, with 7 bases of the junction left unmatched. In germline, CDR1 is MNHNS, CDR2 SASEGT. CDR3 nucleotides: TGTGCCAGTGGGACAGAACCTATGAACACTGAAGCTTTCTTT. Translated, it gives CASGTEPMNTEAFF.

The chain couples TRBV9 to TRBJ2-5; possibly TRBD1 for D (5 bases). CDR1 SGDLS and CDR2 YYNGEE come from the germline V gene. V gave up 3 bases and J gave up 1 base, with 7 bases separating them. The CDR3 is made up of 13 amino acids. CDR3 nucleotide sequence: TGTGCCAGCAGCGCACAGGCCCAAGAGACCCAGTACTTC. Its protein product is CASSAQAQETQYF.

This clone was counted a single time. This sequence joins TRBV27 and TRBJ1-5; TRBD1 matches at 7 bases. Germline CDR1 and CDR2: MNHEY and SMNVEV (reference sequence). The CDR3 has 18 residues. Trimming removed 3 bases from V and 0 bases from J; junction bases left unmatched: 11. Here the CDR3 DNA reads TGTGCCAGCAGTTTGAGGGGGGTACAGGGGATTAGCAATCAGCCCCAGCATTTT. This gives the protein CASSLRGVQGISNQPQHF.

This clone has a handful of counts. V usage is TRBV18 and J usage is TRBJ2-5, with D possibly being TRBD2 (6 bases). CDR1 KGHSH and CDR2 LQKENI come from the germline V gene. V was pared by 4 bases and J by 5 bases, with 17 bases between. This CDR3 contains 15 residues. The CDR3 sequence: CASSHSSEGRETQYF. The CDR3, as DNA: TGTGCCAGCTCACACTCATCGGAAGGGAGGGAGACCCAGTACTTC.

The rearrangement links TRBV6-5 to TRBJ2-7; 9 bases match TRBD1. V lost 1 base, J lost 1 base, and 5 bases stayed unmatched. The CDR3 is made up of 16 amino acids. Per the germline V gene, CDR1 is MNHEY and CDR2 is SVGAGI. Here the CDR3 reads CASSYFLGQGSYEQYF. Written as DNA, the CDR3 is TGTGCCAGCAGTTACTTCCTGGGACAGGGTTCCTACGAGCAGTACTTC.

The CDR3 DNA reads as TGTGCCAGCAGCTACGGGACTAGCGGGACCGGGGAGCTGTTTTTT. This translates into CASSYGTSGTGELFF. The chain employs TRBV7-2 and TRBJ2-2, with 12 positions matching TRBD2. There are 15 residues in the CDR3. Germline V CDR1 and CDR2: SGHTA, FQGNSA. V trimming: 4 bases; J trimming: 5 bases; junction bases outside the gene matches: 2. Full variable domain (outside the CDR3, taken from reference TRBV7-2 and TRBJ2-2): GAGVSQSPSNKVTEKGKDVELRCDPISGHTALYWYRQSLGQGLEFLIYFQGNSAPDKSGLPSDRFSAERTGGSVSTLTIQRTQQEDSAVYLCASSYGTSGTGELFFGEGSRLTVL.

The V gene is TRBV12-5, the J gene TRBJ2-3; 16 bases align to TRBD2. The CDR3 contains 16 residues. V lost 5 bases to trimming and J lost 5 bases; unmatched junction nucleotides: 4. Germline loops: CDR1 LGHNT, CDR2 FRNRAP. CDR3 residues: CASGPGLAGGGDTQYF. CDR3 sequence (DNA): TGTGCTAGTGGTCCGGGACTAGCGGGAGGGGGAGATACGCAGTATTTT.

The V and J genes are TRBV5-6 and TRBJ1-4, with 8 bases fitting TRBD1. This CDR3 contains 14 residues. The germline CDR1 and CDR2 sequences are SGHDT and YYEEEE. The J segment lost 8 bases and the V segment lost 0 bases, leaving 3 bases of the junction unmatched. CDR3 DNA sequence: TGTGCCAGCAGCTTGGTGGACAGGGAAGAAAAACTGTTTTTT. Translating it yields CASSLVDREEKLFF.

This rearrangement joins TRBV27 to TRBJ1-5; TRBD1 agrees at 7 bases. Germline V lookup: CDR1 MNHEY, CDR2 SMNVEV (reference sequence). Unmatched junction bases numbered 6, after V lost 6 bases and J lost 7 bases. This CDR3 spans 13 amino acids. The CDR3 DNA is TGTGCCAGCAGGGCACTGGGACAGCAGCCCCAGCATTTT. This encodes CASRALGQQPQHF.

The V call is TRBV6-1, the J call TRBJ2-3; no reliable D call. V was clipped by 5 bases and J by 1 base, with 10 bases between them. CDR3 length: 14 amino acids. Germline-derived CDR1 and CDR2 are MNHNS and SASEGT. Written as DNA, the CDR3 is TGTGCCAGCAGTCACAGTTCTGGCACAGATACGCAGTATTTT. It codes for CASSHSSGTDTQYF.

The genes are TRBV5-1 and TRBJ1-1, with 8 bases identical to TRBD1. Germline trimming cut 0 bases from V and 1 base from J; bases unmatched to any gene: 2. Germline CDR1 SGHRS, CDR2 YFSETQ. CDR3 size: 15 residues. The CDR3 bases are TGCGCCAGCAGCTTGGCCGGGACAGGGAACACTGAAGCTTTCTTT. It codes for CASSLAGTGNTEAFF. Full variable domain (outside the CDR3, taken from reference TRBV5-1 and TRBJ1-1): KAGVTQTPRYLIKTRGQQVTLSCSPISGHRSVSWYQQTPGQGLQFLFEYFSETQRNKGNFPGRFSGRQFSNSRSEMNVSTLELGDSALYLCASSLAGTGNTEAFFGQGTRLTVV.

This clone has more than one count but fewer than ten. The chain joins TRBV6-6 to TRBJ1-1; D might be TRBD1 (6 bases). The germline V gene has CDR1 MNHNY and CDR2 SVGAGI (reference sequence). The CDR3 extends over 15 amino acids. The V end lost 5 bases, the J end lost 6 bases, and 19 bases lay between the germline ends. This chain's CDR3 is CASSHQNQQGSEAFF. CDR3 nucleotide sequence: TGTGCCAGCAGTCACCAGAACCAACAGGGCTCTGAAGCTTTCTTT.

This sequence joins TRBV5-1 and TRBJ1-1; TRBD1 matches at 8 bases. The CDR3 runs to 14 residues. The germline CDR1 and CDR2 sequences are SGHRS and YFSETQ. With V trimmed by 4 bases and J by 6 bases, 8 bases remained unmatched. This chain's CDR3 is CASSEGQGRAEAFF. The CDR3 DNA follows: TGCGCCAGCAGCGAAGGACAGGGACGAGCTGAAGCTTTCTTT.

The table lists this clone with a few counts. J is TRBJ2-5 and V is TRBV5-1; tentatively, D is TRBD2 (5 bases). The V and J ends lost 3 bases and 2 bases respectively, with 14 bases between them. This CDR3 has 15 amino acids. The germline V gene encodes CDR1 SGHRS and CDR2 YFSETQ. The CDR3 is CASSSEGRLQETQYF. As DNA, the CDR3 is TGCGCCAGCAGCTCCGAGGGTAGACTTCAAGAGACCCAGTACTTC. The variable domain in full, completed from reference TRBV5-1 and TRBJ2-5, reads KAGVTQTPRYLIKTRGQQVTLSCSPISGHRSVSWYQQTPGQGLQFLFEYFSETQRNKGNFPGRFSGRQFSNSRSEMNVSTLELGDSALYLCASSSEGRLQETQYFGPGTRLLVL.

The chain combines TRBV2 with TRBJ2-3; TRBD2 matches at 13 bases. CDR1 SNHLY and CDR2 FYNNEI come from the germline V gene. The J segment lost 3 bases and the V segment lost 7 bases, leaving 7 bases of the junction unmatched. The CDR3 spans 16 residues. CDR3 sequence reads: CASIRAGLAGTDTQYF. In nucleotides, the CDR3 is TGTGCCAGCATCAGGGCGGGACTAGCGGGAACAGATACGCAGTATTTT.

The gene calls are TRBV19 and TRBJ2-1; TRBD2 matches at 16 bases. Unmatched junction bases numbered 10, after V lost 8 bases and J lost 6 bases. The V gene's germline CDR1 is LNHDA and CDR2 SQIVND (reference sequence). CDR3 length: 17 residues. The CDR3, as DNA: TGTGCCAGTCTAAAGTCGGGGACTAGCGGGAGGGTCAATGAGCAGTTCTTC. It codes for CASLKSGTSGRVNEQFF.

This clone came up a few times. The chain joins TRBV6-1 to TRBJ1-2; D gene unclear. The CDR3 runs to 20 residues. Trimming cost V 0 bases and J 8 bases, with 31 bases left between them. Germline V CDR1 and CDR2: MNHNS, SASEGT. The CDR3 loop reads CASSEATSGQIGVDKLGYTF. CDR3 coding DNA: TGTGCCAGCAGTGAAGCGACATCGGGCCAAATCGGGGTAGATAAGTTAGGCTACACCTTC.

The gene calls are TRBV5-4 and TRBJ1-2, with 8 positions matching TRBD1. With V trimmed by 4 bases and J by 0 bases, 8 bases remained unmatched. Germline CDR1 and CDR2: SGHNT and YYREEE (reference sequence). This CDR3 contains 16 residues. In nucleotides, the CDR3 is TGTGCCAGCAGCGCCCGACAGGGGTTAGCTAACTATGGCTACACCTTC. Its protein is CASSARQGLANYGYTF.